The present TCR beta chain was sequenced within a study of a mutant IDH1 vaccine in newly diagnosed glioma. Study-wide context: Averaging roughly 40 years of age, treated patients were around 60% male and 37.5% female.

Study-level results: Across multiple MHC alleles, 93.3% of patients had vaccine-induced responses.

Trimming left V 4 bases short and J 1 base short, with 13 bases between. The germline gives CDR1 SGHDT, CDR2 YYEEEE. The CDR3 covers 15 residues. The assay was immunoSEQ multiplex PCR, and TCRdb's table has in-frame clones only and misses some. The data show about 38,000 clones, around three quarters seen once. Time point described: week 5, during vaccination. A 20-mer mutant IDH1 peptide at 300 ug was injected subcutaneously with topical imiquimod. Donors harbored newly found WHO grade 3 or 4 IDH1-mutant, ATRX-lost astrocytomas. A word on this clone: Its antigen is unknown.

The receptor's source is a man aged 40-55 years with glioma. This sequence joins TRBV5-6 and TRBJ2-3; D may be TRBD1 or TRBD2 (7 bases each). The material sequenced was PBMCs, taken from a glioma patient whose treatment included an IDH1 peptide vaccine. CDR3 protein: CASSISGGGTDTQYF. The CDR3 region has the DNA TGTGCCAGCAGCATTTCAGGGGGGGGCACAGATACGCAGTATTTT.